One T cell receptor (beta chain) is described in this entry. Its antigen is not yet known. No base quality information exists; no much larger clone differs at one position. The record originates from a study of cytomegalovirus exposure and HLA in healthy donors (dated by TCRdb to the late 2010s). Regarding the research as a whole: According to an earlier analysis of around 600 of the donors, about 179 million T cells yielded roughly 110 million unique TCR beta sequences and about 280 Gb of sequence data. Among some 400 genotyped donors of the cohort, an average of roughly 230,000 unique TCR beta nucleotide sequences was sequenced per donor, of which 15% to 20% were non-productive. To predict cytomegalovirus infection status, the study combined high-throughput TCR immunosequencing, statistical association of individual TCRs with disease status, and machine learning. Along with the approximately 700-subject first cohort, a separate validation cohort of roughly 110 different subjects was used. In an earlier analysis of roughly 580 of the donors, high-throughput TCR beta sequencing was used to judge whether each TCR beta V gene segment behaved as functional or pseudogenic. Alongside the repertoire data, information on donor age, sex, ethnicity and CMV serostatus was compiled. Because of strong linkage in the cohort, five DR-DQ haplotypes were treated as single units for association and clustering. Typing coverage differed by locus: A, B, C, DRB1 and DQB1 were typed in roughly 629-640 donors, DQA1 in 500 to 550, DPA1 in 600 to 610, and DPB1 in approximately 450. In a later genetic analysis, genome-wide SNP genotypes for about 65% of the 666 donors were used, and that subset was treated as a discovery cohort. All discovery cohort repertoires had been generated using a single sequencing platform. Using immunosequencing, the study profiled T cell repertoires from 640 or so subjects and related those repertoires to cytomegalovirus serostatus. The genetic ancestry cluster associated with self-reported Caucasian donors included 81% of the roughly 400 genotyped donors. HLA typing covered class I and class II loci at four-digit resolution. Approximately 310 gigabases of sequencing data and around 88 million unique TCR sequences made up an early release that covered around 640 HLA-typed donors. The study was designed to test whether signatures of past pathogen exposure could be identified by cataloging public T cell receptors. Rather than drawing on any new phenotypic data, the later analysis identified candidate immune exposures from TCR beta sequences and the way those sequences occurred across donors. A later analysis re-examined previously published TCR beta repertoires from more than 550 donors and added high-resolution HLA genotyping to investigate patterns of TCR occurrence.

V loses 3 bases, J loses 8 bases, and the germline ends lie 18 bases apart. Via the germline V gene, CDR1 is SGHRS and CDR2 YFSETQ. Counted from cysteine to phenylalanine, this CDR3 has 15 amino acids. Only the CDR3 DNA is retained, 45 bases long and in frame from the first base. Library creation used the immunoSEQ multiplex PCR assay. The multiplex PCR relied on a mix of 60 forward primers for TCR Vbeta segments and 13 reverse primers for TCR Jbeta segments. The CDR3 region of rearranged TCR beta genes was amplified from genomic DNA with a multiplex PCR assay. On the Illumina HiSeq System, the amplified TCR beta libraries were sequenced as 87-base-pair reads. In the paper's pipeline: Across the 640 or so repertoires, a later analysis counted tens of millions of unique TCR beta chains, some 11 million of which were shared by at least two donors. Raw reads were error-corrected and collapsed into unique sequences by a nearest-neighbor algorithm in which closely related sequences were merged to remove PCR and sequencing errors. V, D and J gene segments were assigned by aligning CDR3 sequences to IMGT reference sequences. Each retained sequence needed at least a six-nucleotide match to both a V gene segment and a J gene segment. A rearrangement counted as productive if the CDR3 had no stop codons and remained in frame with V and J, and every other rearrangement counted as non-productive. CDR3 was defined according to IMGT convention as the region running from the second conserved V-encoded cysteine to the conserved J-encoded phenylalanine. The earlier analysis of approximately 500 of the donors excluded sequences that lacked an unambiguous match to a single V gene segment. In an earlier analysis of almost 600 of the donors, a V segment was called functional when productive rearrangements were above 56.7%, and segregating when the standard deviation between donors exceeded 5%. A statistical classification framework was built for diagnosing cytomegalovirus status from the catalog of TCR beta chain sequences. In a later analysis, TCR nucleotide sequences were compared against IMGT/GENE-DB human TR gene sequences so that V and J genes could be assigned. In a later analysis, CDR3 sequences and most-parsimonious VDJ recombination scenarios were assigned using the TCRdist pipeline. In a later analysis, every TCR beta chain was defined by the combination of its CDR3 amino acid sequence and its V-gene family, and reads without a unique V-gene family were dropped. To address suspected cross-contamination and a sequencing artifact, a later analysis removed approximately 590 highly shared, low-generation-probability nucleotide sequences. A later analysis calculated a clonal expansion index for each public chain from normalized within-repertoire ranks of inferred template counts. In a later analysis, generation probabilities were computed using a VDJ recombination model fitted to out-of-frame rearrangements, and the results were checked against IGoR. In a later analysis, hypergeometric tests were used to score TCR-TCR, TCR-HLA and TCR-CMV co-occurrence, with a repertoire-size bias correction applied to TCR pairs. To estimate false discovery rates, a later analysis permuted the HLA or CMV assignments 20 times. In a later analysis, co-occurring TCRs were grouped using DBSCAN, and TCRdist sequence similarity was added for clustering within HLA-allele-positive subsets. For co-occurrence clustering, repertoires with fewer than 30,000 or more than 120,000 public chains were excluded, along with roughly 5 repertoires with anomalous nucleotide sharing. TCRdb obtained this table from immuneACCESS and retained in-frame rearrangements with V and J assigned. These tables miss some clones; where compared with another copy, unresolved V genes account for less than half of the shortfall, and the remainder is unexplained. V and J calls and clone size are copied from that table; D and trimming were computed from the DNA. This sample lists some 200,000 clones; 70% to 85% were detected once. The ten largest make up around 2.8% of the sample.

The cohort was made up of 500 to 850 healthy bone marrow donors. All cohort members were sampled while nominally healthy, although unrecorded immune exposures were likely present. The donor tested CMV seropositive, placing the donor among the 289 seropositive members of the cohort. A peripheral blood sample was provided by each donor, and peripheral blood mononuclear cells were used for TCR beta sequencing. Genomic DNA extraction from the blood cell samples was performed with the Qiagen DNeasy Blood Extraction Kit. General conclusions and limits of the study: Linkage disequilibrium might explain the correlated functional status among segregating V segments, but an unknown experimental factor could not be ruled out. A later genetic analysis reported fewer N-insertions in productive TCRs among donors in an Asian-associated ancestry cluster than the roughly 690-donor mean. The earlier analysis of approximately 590 of the donors excluded over 15 rarely observed V segments, including chromosome 9 orphons, because counts were too low. A later analysis found that HLA-associated TCR beta chains were more clonally expanded and had lower generation probabilities than equally common non-associated chains. In a later analysis, most CMV-associated TCR beta chains were found to appear HLA-restricted, with HLA associations seemingly driven largely by CMV exposure. The presence/absence analyses assumed that sequencing depth was roughly uniform across donors, and that assumption may not be true. In vitro tests confirmed that a few of the cytomegalovirus-associated TCR beta chains recognize cytomegalovirus antigens. A total of 150 to 200 TCR beta chains were listed by the study as associated with cytomegalovirus. The sequencing pipeline was judged likely to have produced a cluster of highly shared sequence variants as a technical artifact. In a later genetic analysis, a missense DCLRE1C variant was associated with V-gene and J-gene trimming of TCR beta chains, and the association was replicated in an independent cohort. Most TCR sequences were observed very rarely across donors, whereas some public TCRs were present in many individuals. In an earlier analysis of some 550 of the donors, most TCR beta V segments were observed in productive rearrangements about 87% or about 30% of the time, broadly matching IMGT annotations. Immune exposure information for the cohort was limited to CMV serostatus. A later analysis found that TCR association rates varied across HLA loci, with DRB1 alleles showing the most associated TCRs and HLA-C alleles the fewest. The cohort was sequenced for TCR beta chains only, and without alpha or paired-chain data the features that could be detected were limited. A further reported finding was that TCR beta sequences accurately predicted the HLA-A and HLA-B alleles for most subjects in the first cohort. Some IMGT-functional V segments, including TRBV6-2 and TRBV6-3, could not be told apart with the 87-base-pair reads, so those segments were excluded. In both the original and validation cohorts, the classifier was reported to diagnose cytomegalovirus status with high specificity and sensitivity. According to a later analysis, parvovirus B19, influenza, CMV and Epstein-Barr virus appeared linked to several top co-occurrence clusters. When HLA alleles, especially DR and DQ, strongly co-occurred, attributing TCR associations to individual alleles was difficult. The authors suggested that the approach could potentially be generalized to other disease states and immunological phenotypes. In a later analysis, 16,951 TCR beta sequences were associated with specific HLA alleles at a false discovery rate of 0.05. Because some donors lacked HLA typing at each locus, the association tests relied only on the typed subset.

This clonotype was obtained from an older woman in good health and CMV-seropositive. Sequenced sample: PBMCs. The chain uses TRBV5-1 and TRBJ2-1, with a tentative D gene TRBD1 over 6 matching bases. The CDR3 corresponds to CASSSTDGGPHEQFF. The bases are TGCGCCAGCAGCTCCACTGATGGGGGCCCCCATGAGCAGTTCTTC.